This T cell receptor (beta chain) was sequenced in a study of shared clonotypes between healthy human individuals (dated by TCRdb to about 2020). Regarding the research as a whole: A couple of women and a few men aged 18 to 49 years were included in the cohort. For each donor, three plates each were used for CD4 naive and CD4 memory, two plates were used for CD8 naive, and one plate was used for CD8 memory. Per donor, leukapheresis produced somewhere between about 0.9 and 9.5 billion PBMCs. To estimate repertoire size and how much clonotype sharing occurs between individuals, the study deeply sequenced the blood TCR repertoires of five healthy adults. To increase sequencing depth and limit assay-specific biases, different laboratories used diverse techniques to prepare libraries and sequence TCR repertoires. Overall results and qualifications from the work: About 4.5% of naive CD4, approximately 3.7% of naive CD8, approximately 2% of memory CD4, and 0.4% of memory CD8 clonotypes were shared across a handful of donors. Higher generation probabilities were observed for clonotypes shared by all four sorted-subset donors than for non-shared clonotypes. Sampling was restricted to blood, and TCR repertoires in tissue are likely to differ from TCR repertoires in blood. Because the study included only a small number of donors, the genetic and exposure-history diversity represented was limited. Incomplete sequencing was indicated by rarefaction of sorted-subset datasets, despite the large sequencing depth. Pairwise subsampling led to the expectation that sequencing depth would affect the degree of clonotype sharing among donors. Estimated clonotype richness was generally larger for naive than for memory subsets.

TCR CDR3 regions were amplified from genomic DNA by multiplex PCR using the deep immunoSEQ assay. Extracted genomic DNA from each cell subset was spread evenly across all wells of several immunoSEQ 96-well plates, with each plate serving as a replicate. For sorted subsets, approximately 200 ng of genomic DNA, equivalent to some 33,000 T cell genomes, went into each replicate PCR. The purified libraries were quantified using a Qubit 3.0 fluorometer, sized with a Bioanalyzer 2100, and then quantified again using the KAPA Library Quantification kit. Every immunoSEQ 96-well plate was sequenced on a dedicated single-read 150-cycle Illumina NextSeq 550 flow cell. For the original study's pipeline: Because only junctional sequences without quality scores were contained in the immunoSEQ output, filtering matching that applied to full-length reads could not be performed. To assign V/J genes and CDR3, sequences were annotated against IMGT germline references using PyIR, a Python wrapper for IgBLAST v1.9. Any read was removed if the V/J assignment was weak (E-value above 1e-6), the CDR3 was missing, or the read contained stop codons, out-of-frame junctions, or ambiguous translated residues. A V3J clonotype was defined by an identical inferred V gene, J gene, and CDR3 amino acid sequence. Percentage overlap between repertoires was computed as shared unique clonotypes divided by the size of the smaller repertoire. RTK rarefaction, the Chao1 estimator, and Recon v2.1 estimates of unobserved clonotypes were used to assess repertoire richness. Generation probabilities were computed with OLGA for all TCRbeta clonotypes obtained by the gDNA method from a handful of donors. TCRdb's version of the immuneACCESS table is confined to in-frame rearrangements and falls short of the full clone set. An unresolved V gene accounts for under half of the shortfall where checked; the remainder is of unknown origin. V and J calls and clone size are given by that table; D and trimming were obtained from the DNA. The sample contains 550,000 to 700,000 clones, approximately 73% of them found a single time. The ten largest clones represent 1.5% to 2% of the sample.

V gives up 5 bases and J gives up 6 bases, and the segment between their germline ends measures 11 bases. The CDR3, from cysteine to phenylalanine, totals 13 residues. The entry retains the CDR3 DNA only, 39 bases that are in frame from base 1. Taken from the germline V gene (reference sequence), the CDR1 and CDR2 loops are SEHNR and FQNEAQ. Healthy HIV-negative adults with no recently reported acute infections or vaccinations were included as donors. All donors were Caucasian adults living in Nashville, Tennessee, USA. Magnetic negative selection was used to enrich CD4+ T cells, after which naive cells were positively selected on CD45RA and the negative fraction became the memory subset. Blood was collected by leukapheresis, and PBMCs were isolated by Ficoll-Histopaque density gradient centrifugation and then cryopreserved in liquid nitrogen vapor phase. Analytical flow cytometry was used to check the purity and quantity of each magnetically sorted T cell population. Genomic DNA was isolated from each sorted fraction and quantified by UV absorbance on a Nanodrop 2000c.

As regards this clone: No cognate antigen has been identified for it. Base qualities are not at hand, and no much larger clone is one base apart.

This TCR derives from a young woman in good health. The sequence links TRBV7-9 to TRBJ1-5, with the D gene not clear enough to name. Sequencing input: memory CD4+ T cells sorted from blood. Per the publication, the cell subset or site label means: CD45RA-negative fraction. The sequenced DNA is TGTGCCAGCAGCCTCACAGAAGGTCAGCCCCAGCATTTT. Its protein is CASSLTEGQPQHF.